The 14 T cell receptor beta chains listed next were all sequenced from one sample in a study of cytomegalovirus exposure and HLA in healthy donors. PCR amplification relied on 60 Vbeta primers (plus 13 Jbeta primers). Using immunoSEQ multiplex PCR, the repertoire was profiled, and TCRdb retains in-frame clones only, with some absent. The profile shows about 190,000 clones, 60% to 80% of them singletons. Sequencing was performed on PBMCs. These receptors all come from a woman aged 18-30 years in good health and CMV-seronegative.

The chain employs TRBV28 and TRBJ1-2; the D is unclear. CDR1 and CDR2 (germline): MDHEN, SYDVKM. The CDR3 has 14 residues. V was shortened by 6 bases and J by 0 bases, with 11 bases between the two germline ends. CDR3 protein: CASSPPHANYGYTF. For the CDR3, the DNA is TGTGCCAGCAGCCCCCCCCATGCTAACTATGGCTACACCTTC.

This rearrangement joins TRBV2 to TRBJ2-1, with 9 bases lining up with TRBD2. Germline V lookup: CDR1 SNHLY, CDR2 FYNNEI. There are 13 residues in the CDR3. With 6 bases clipped from V and 5 bases from J, the junction kept 2 bases outside the gene matches. Written as DNA, the CDR3 is TGTGCCAGCAGGGGACTAGCCCACAATGAGCAGTTCTTC. Translated, it gives CASRGLAHNEQFF.

The sample holds one count of this clone. The chain employs TRBV25-1 and TRBJ1-6; a weak D match, TRBD1 (5 bases). Germline V gene data show CDR1 as MGHDK and CDR2 as SYGVNS. V was clipped by 2 bases and J by 10 bases, with 12 bases between them. CDR3 length: 14 amino acids. The CDR3 spells CASSEPGGRSPLHF. CDR3 in DNA: TGTGCCAGCAGTGAACCGGGGGGGAGATCACCCCTCCACTTT.

This sequence joins TRBV5-6 and TRBJ2-1; D is uncertain. CDR1 SGHDT and CDR2 YYEEEE come from the germline V gene. This CDR3 is built from 14 residues. Between the trimmed V and J ends, which lost 4 bases and 3 bases, there was a span of 11 bases. The CDR3 here is CASSEEKSYNEQFF. The CDR3 bases are TGTGCCAGCAGCGAGGAGAAGAGCTACAATGAGCAGTTCTTC.

The chain uses TRBV27 and TRBJ1-2; TRBD1 is a possible D gene (6 bases). The CDR3 extends over 14 amino acids. From germline, CDR1 is MNHEY and CDR2 SMNVEV (reference sequence). Trimming left V 4 bases short and J 2 bases short, with 11 bases between. The CDR3 here is CASSSLTGNYGYTF. The DNA for the CDR3 is TGTGCCAGCAGTTCCCTTACAGGGAACTATGGCTACACCTTC.

V and J are TRBV6-5 and TRBJ1-1; perhaps TRBD1 as D (6 bases). Germline V gives CDR1 MNHEY, CDR2 SVGAGI. Trimming took 6 bases from V and 3 from J, leaving 17 bases between them. The CDR3 is 15 amino acids. The CDR3 region is CASRIFRGSDTEAFF. The CDR3 nucleotides are TGTGCCAGCAGAATCTTCAGGGGAAGCGACACTGAAGCTTTCTTT.

The J gene is TRBJ1-1, the V gene TRBV7-9; D gene unclear. Trimming stripped 1 base from V and 8 bases from J, with 5 bases between. The length of the CDR3 is 11 residues. The germline CDR1 and CDR2 sequences are SEHNR and FQNEAQ (reference sequence). CDR3 sequence reads: CASSLGGEAFF. Here the CDR3 DNA reads TGTGCCAGCAGCTTAGGTGGCGAAGCTTTCTTT.

The chain couples TRBV11-3 to TRBJ2-5; 7 positions match TRBD1. Trimming took 1 base from V and 5 from J; bases not matched to a gene: 4. Per germline, CDR1 SGHNT and CDR2 YENEEA. This CDR3 is built from 14 residues. The CDR3 region is CASSLGGQTETQYF. CDR3 bases: TGTGCCAGCAGCTTAGGGGGACAGACGGAGACCCAGTACTTC.

This clone has just a few counts. The chain joins TRBV5-1 to TRBJ2-5; D is perhaps TRBD1 (6 bases). Trimming took off 3 bases at V and 1 base at J, with 10 bases between the two ends. The germline CDR1 and CDR2 sequences are SGHRS and YFSETQ. There are 14 residues in the CDR3. This CDR3 is CASSSTGTQETQYF. The CDR3 DNA is TGCGCCAGCAGCTCTACAGGGACCCAAGAGACCCAGTACTTC.

The chain combines TRBV30 with TRBJ1-1; D not resolved. Germline CDR1 reads GTSNPN; CDR2 reads SVGIG (reference sequence). Trimming took 3 bases from V and 5 from J, leaving 19 bases between them. This CDR3 is built from 15 residues. CDR3 in amino acids: CAWRKAPGLGTEAFF. CDR3 DNA sequence: TGTGCCTGGAGAAAGGCTCCGGGGTTGGGGACTGAAGCTTTCTTT.

The chain's CDR3 is CASSFGGSSGTDTQYF. The CDR3, as DNA: TGCGCCAGCAGCTTTGGAGGGAGTAGCGGGACAGATACGCAGTATTTT. The V call is TRBV5-1, the J call TRBJ2-3; 7 positions agree with TRBD2. This CDR3 is 16 amino acids long. Trimming at V came to 2 bases and at J to 3 bases, leaving 9 bases not matched to a gene. Germline CDR1 SGHRS, CDR2 YFSETQ.

V and J are TRBV7-6 and TRBJ2-7, with 12 bases fitting TRBD1. Germline assignment: CDR1 SGHVS and CDR2 FNYEAQ. This CDR3 contains 17 residues. J lost 7 bases, V lost 0 bases, and 10 bases had no gene match. The DNA for the CDR3 is TGTGCCAGCAGCTTAGCGGGGCTCCGGGACAGGGGGCAAGAGCAGTACTTC. Amino acid sequence: CASSLAGLRDRGQEQYF.

V gene TRBV6-1 combines with J gene TRBJ1-6; 10 bases line up with TRBD1. V lost 8 bases and J lost 11; bases outside the gene matches: 9. From germline, CDR1 is MNHNS and CDR2 SASEGT. The CDR3 is 14 residues long. This chain's CDR3 is CASGRTGGLTPLHF. CDR3 sequence (DNA): TGTGCCAGCGGGAGGACAGGGGGTTTGACACCCCTCCACTTT.

The chain is built from TRBV4-1 and TRBJ2-3; D possibly corresponds to TRBD2 (6 bases). Germline CDR1 is MGHRA and CDR2 is YSYEKL. Trimming removed 1 base at V and 3 bases at J, with 8 bases between. CDR3 size: 14 residues. CDR3 in DNA: TGCGCCAGCAGCCAAGTTGGGGGGACAGATACGCAGTATTTT. It is translated as CASSQVGGTDTQYF.